This paragraph reports one T cell receptor beta chain. Its antigen is not identified. Researchers ran the PCR with 60 Vbeta and 13 Jbeta primers. Generated by immunoSEQ multiplex PCR, the TCRdb table keeps only in-frame clones and is missing some. Its clone listing holds tens of thousands of clones. Trimming left V 3 bases short and J 3 bases short, with 8 bases between. CDR1 and CDR2 (germline): SGHAT, FQNNGV. This CDR3 region has 13 residues. This specimen belongs to a study of cytomegalovirus exposure and HLA in healthy donors. Overall study results and limits: Altogether, 150 or so TCR beta chains were recorded as cytomegalovirus-associated. Trimming of TCR beta V- and J-genes showed a link, identified in a later analysis, to a missense DCLRE1C variant.

Donors likely had unrecorded immune exposures despite being nominally healthy when sampled. The sequence derives from a woman in her thirties or forties in good health and CMV-seronegative. Source material: PBMCs. The V gene is TRBV11-2, the J gene TRBJ1-2; D is unresolved. CDR3 protein: CASSFNRDYGYTF. The CDR3 nucleotides are TGTGCCAGCAGCTTTAACCGGGACTATGGCTACACCTTC.